This T cell receptor beta chain was found in a study of blood T cell repertoires in COVID-19 (dated by TCRdb to 2020 to 2022). A note on the overall study: Samples from collaborators originated in the United States, Italy and Spain and spanned both the acute and convalescent phases of COVID-19. The prospective study material was composed of cDNA or gDNA derived from T cells, B-cell-depleted T cells, or PBMCs. The dataset comprised deeply sampled blood TCRbeta repertoires from subjects exposed to, actively infected with, or recovered from COVID-19. A freely available public database, intended as a resource for researchers studying the immune response to SARS-CoV-2, is where the repertoires were released. Samples were obtained from the ongoing ImmuneRACE study (first 160 participants) and from 1,200 or so subjects provided by 6 global collaborators. A de-identified subject ID, COVID-19 status, age in years and sex were almost always included in the sample metadata. Where HLA class I and class II types were available, the types were taken from metadata supplied by the sample provider, not from assay-based typing. On the study overall, not on this receptor specifically: The quantity of clinical and demographic metadata differed by source and by participant and was supplied without curation.

Whole blood was collected in K2EDTA tubes by collaborating institutions according to the institutions' own protocols. For TCRbeta analysis, collaborators shipped samples in one of three forms: frozen whole blood, isolated PBMCs, or DNA extracted from either of those sample types. As regards this clone: Its antigen is unknown. No much larger clone exists at a distance of one base, and base qualities are not known.

TCRbeta CDR3 regions were amplified from genomic DNA using the immunoSEQ Assay, a bias-controlled multiplex PCR. The study's own analysis went as follows. The number of nucleated cells in each sample was estimated by amplification of reference gene primers within the assay. To quantify the absolute abundance of each unique TCRbeta CDR3 rearrangement, sequence reads were collapsed and filtered. Productive Simpson clonality was computed per sample as the square root of Simpson's diversity index over productive rearrangements. TCRdb limited this immuneACCESS table to in-frame rearrangements with V and J called. A share of clones is missing; checked studies link under half to unresolved V genes, and the rest is unexplained. V and J calls and clone size are those listed in that table; D and trimming were worked out from the DNA. The sample contains under 500,000 clones, roughly 89% of them found a single time. 4% to 5.5% of the sample lies in the top ten.

From a lookup of the germline V gene, CDR1 and CDR2 are SGHDN and FVKESK. The V and J ends are trimmed by 3 bases and 0 bases, leaving 11 bases between them. The CDR3, from cysteine to phenylalanine, totals 16 residues. Kept here is only the CDR3 DNA, which spans 48 bases and is read in frame from base 1. The chain is encoded by TRBV14 joined to TRBJ1-4; possibly the D gene is TRBD1, per 5 matching bases. The sequenced material came from peripheral blood. This TCR was sampled from a woman under 40 with acute or convalescent COVID-19. The CDR3 amino acid sequence is: CASSHRDFATNEKLFF. The bases read TGTGCCAGCAGCCACCGGGACTTTGCAACTAATGAAAAACTGTTTTTT.